This paragraph covers one TCR beta chain sequence. Original processing notes: Reference gene primer amplification in the assay estimated nucleated cell counts. The table came from immunoSEQ multiplex PCR; TCRdb's copy has only in-frame clones and leaves some out. V, J and clone size are those of that table, while D and trimming were read from the DNA. Of fewer than 250,000 clones in the sample, around 80% were seen once. This specimen belongs to a study of blood T cell repertoires in COVID-19. Study-level information: Collection of acute and convalescent COVID-19 samples took place in the United States, Italy and Spain. PBMCs, B-cell-depleted T cells, or T cells were the source of the cDNA or gDNA that made up the material.

The CDR3 extends over 13 amino acids. The germline CDR1 and CDR2 sequences are MRHNA and SNTAGT. V lost 5 bases and J lost 7; bases outside the gene matches: 6. Enrolled during active infection, Seattle patients were then followed longitudinally. Specimen: peripheral blood. The TCR originated in a woman older than 75 with COVID-19, enrolled during active disease. The chain couples TRBV6-4 to TRBJ1-1; 8 bases are shared with TRBD1. Here the CDR3 DNA reads TGTGCCAGCAGTCCCGACAGGGGTGGTGAAGCTTTCTTT. Its translation: CASSPDRGGEAFF.